The rows below give T cell receptor beta chains drawn from one sample of a study of control samples from healthy donors and cancer patients. Sequencing used immunoSEQ multiplex PCR; TCRdb keeps in-frame clones, though not all of them. The sample lists 80,000 to 100,000 clones; roughly 92% were seen once. The sample taken for sequencing was blood. These receptor sequences come from a human donor in good health. The donor label of this sample is uncertain. CDR3s leave out the opening cysteine and the closing phenylalanine or tryptophan. Fields, in order: V gene, J gene, clone size, CDR3 length, CDR3 protein. Expanded clones are given a class, and other clones once, few, many or no size at all.

V gene: TRBV4-1
J gene: TRBJ2-7
clone size: -
CDR3 length: 13
CDR3 protein: TSSQELGGFYEQY

V gene: TRBV6-1
J gene: TRBJ1-6
clone size: -
CDR3 length: 14
CDR3 protein: ASSEPWTGDNSPLH

V gene: TRBV6-1
J gene: TRBJ1-2
clone size: once
CDR3 length: 13
CDR3 protein: ASSDSRMASWGYT

V gene: TRBV3-1/TRBV3-2
J gene: TRBJ1-4
clone size: -
CDR3 length: 14
CDR3 protein: ASSQGVLTQRDILF

V gene: TRBV6-5
J gene: TRBJ1-5
clone size: -
CDR3 length: 12
CDR3 protein: ASSDRGSNQPQH

V gene: TRBV19
J gene: TRBJ1-1
clone size: -
CDR3 length: 12
CDR3 protein: ASSMRPGYSEAF

V gene: TRBV19
J gene: TRBJ2-3
clone size: -
CDR3 length: 11
CDR3 protein: ASSRGRDDTQY

V gene: TRBV10-3
J gene: TRBJ2-3
clone size: -
CDR3 length: 16
CDR3 protein: AISETWTSGSSTDTQY

V gene: TRBV5-8
J gene: TRBJ2-3
clone size: -
CDR3 length: 15
CDR3 protein: ASSLAVWDGWGDTQY

V gene: TRBV27
J gene: TRBJ2-1
clone size: -
CDR3 length: 13
CDR3 protein: ASSFAGPTYNEQF

V gene: TRBV27
J gene: TRBJ2-2
clone size: -
CDR3 length: 12
CDR3 protein: ATGHGTNTGELF

V gene: TRBV7-2
J gene: TRBJ2-4
clone size: -
CDR3 length: 14
CDR3 protein: ASSRGQLLAKNIQY

V gene: TRBV30
J gene: TRBJ2-5
clone size: -
CDR3 length: 11
CDR3 protein: AWRKPPEETQY

V gene: TRBV6-5
J gene: TRBJ1-3
clone size: -
CDR3 length: 12
CDR3 protein: SSRDLERRSTIY

V gene: TRBV7-6
J gene: TRBJ2-5
clone size: -
CDR3 length: 13
CDR3 protein: ASSLGVVPQETQY

V gene: TRBV7-2
J gene: TRBJ2-7
clone size: -
CDR3 length: 9
CDR3 protein: ASSQDYEQY

V gene: TRBV18
J gene: TRBJ1-1
clone size: -
CDR3 length: 11
CDR3 protein: ASSPPGQLEAF

V gene: TRBV6-5
J gene: TRBJ1-5
clone size: -
CDR3 length: 13
CDR3 protein: ASNAGSGVFQPQH

V gene: TRBV10-3
J gene: TRBJ1-1
clone size: -
CDR3 length: 9
CDR3 protein: ATQGDTEAF

V gene: TRBV6-5
J gene: TRBJ1-1
clone size: -
CDR3 length: 11
CDR3 protein: ASRDRGRTEAF

V gene: TRBV29-1
J gene: TRBJ1-6
clone size: -
CDR3 length: 8
CDR3 protein: TFSHSPLH

V gene: TRBV6-1
J gene: TRBJ2-3
clone size: once
CDR3 length: 13
CDR3 protein: ASSEALGGTDTQY

V gene: TRBV6-6
J gene: TRBJ1-1
clone size: -
CDR3 length: 13
CDR3 protein: ASSSLIAGGTEAF

V gene: TRBV19
J gene: TRBJ1-5
clone size: -
CDR3 length: 13
CDR3 protein: ASSGLRASNQPQH

V gene: TRBV7-9
J gene: TRBJ2-3
clone size: -
CDR3 length: 11
CDR3 protein: ASSRTSTDTQY

V gene: TRBV18
J gene: TRBJ2-1
clone size: few
CDR3 length: 13
CDR3 protein: ASSGRDKTYNEQF

V gene: TRBV6-5
J gene: TRBJ1-4
clone size: -
CDR3 length: 12
CDR3 protein: ASSYSKNEGKLF

V gene: TRBV18
J gene: TRBJ1-1
clone size: -
CDR3 length: 11
CDR3 protein: ASSGQMNTEAF

V gene: TRBV10-1
J gene: TRBJ1-1
clone size: -
CDR3 length: 12
CDR3 protein: ASSLGPMNTEAF

V gene: TRBV19
J gene: TRBJ1-2
clone size: -
CDR3 length: 9
CDR3 protein: ASSNGFGYT

V gene: TRBV28
J gene: TRBJ1-4
clone size: -
CDR3 length: 13
CDR3 protein: ASSQQGYTNEKLF

V gene: TRBV6-2/TRBV6-3
J gene: TRBJ2-4
clone size: -
CDR3 length: 16
CDR3 protein: ASSSYPRTSGAKNIQY

V gene: TRBV9
J gene: TRBJ1-2
clone size: -
CDR3 length: 13
CDR3 protein: ASSAGHFNSHGYT

V gene: TRBV5-4
J gene: TRBJ2-7
clone size: -
CDR3 length: 12
CDR3 protein: ASSFRDRGTEQY

V gene: TRBV5-1
J gene: TRBJ2-7
clone size: -
CDR3 length: 11
CDR3 protein: ASSDGQGLEQY

V gene: TRBV28
J gene: TRBJ2-5
clone size: -
CDR3 length: 13
CDR3 protein: ASSTTGGIWETQY

V gene: TRBV6-2/TRBV6-3
J gene: TRBJ1-1
clone size: -
CDR3 length: 12
CDR3 protein: ASSYRGLYTEAF

V gene: TRBV24-1
J gene: TRBJ2-3
clone size: -
CDR3 length: 10
CDR3 protein: ATSDFRDTQY

V gene: TRBV5-1
J gene: TRBJ1-4
clone size: -
CDR3 length: 15
CDR3 protein: ASSLRGQGSTNEKLF

V gene: TRBV6-5
J gene: TRBJ1-1
clone size: -
CDR3 length: 12
CDR3 protein: ASSLGGANTEAF

V gene: TRBV18
J gene: TRBJ2-5
clone size: -
CDR3 length: 16
CDR3 protein: ASSLRAETIEGQETQY

V gene: TRBV3-1/TRBV3-2
J gene: TRBJ2-3
clone size: -
CDR3 length: 15
CDR3 protein: ASSQEGFGGEEDTQY

V gene: TRBV5-4
J gene: TRBJ2-3
clone size: -
CDR3 length: 13
CDR3 protein: ASSLGTSASDTQY

V gene: TRBV12-5
J gene: TRBJ1-3
clone size: -
CDR3 length: 13
CDR3 protein: ASGSSGTEGNTIY

V gene: TRBV7-9
J gene: TRBJ1-1
clone size: -
CDR3 length: 11
CDR3 protein: ASTESVPTEAF

V gene: TRBV7-8
J gene: TRBJ1-5
clone size: -
CDR3 length: 10
CDR3 protein: ASSFQNQPQH

V gene: TRBV13
J gene: TRBJ2-7
clone size: -
CDR3 length: 13
CDR3 protein: ASSKGQERTYEQY

V gene: TRBV7-3
J gene: TRBJ1-3
clone size: -
CDR3 length: 10
CDR3 protein: ASSLDDVTIY

V gene: TRBV28
J gene: TRBJ1-3
clone size: once
CDR3 length: 12
CDR3 protein: ASSFFRDGNTIY

V gene: TRBV24-1
J gene: TRBJ2-3
clone size: -
CDR3 length: 14
CDR3 protein: ATSDFARASTDTQY

V gene: TRBV4-1
J gene: TRBJ2-2
clone size: -
CDR3 length: 13
CDR3 protein: ASSRQTGVDGELF

V gene: TRBV19
J gene: TRBJ2-2
clone size: -
CDR3 length: 14
CDR3 protein: ASSKRGGRGTGELF

V gene: TRBV10-2
J gene: TRBJ2-1
clone size: -
CDR3 length: 13
CDR3 protein: ASSEPLAGGDEQF

V gene: TRBV3-1/TRBV3-2
J gene: TRBJ2-5
clone size: -
CDR3 length: 10
CDR3 protein: TSSQKNPSQY

V gene: TRBV12-3/TRBV12-4
J gene: TRBJ1-6
clone size: -
CDR3 length: 11
CDR3 protein: ASSRQGISPLH

V gene: TRBV6-6
J gene: TRBJ1-1
clone size: -
CDR3 length: 10
CDR3 protein: ASNGLDTEAF

V gene: TRBV12-3/TRBV12-4
J gene: TRBJ1-2
clone size: -
CDR3 length: 9
CDR3 protein: ASNPGQGVT

V gene: TRBV25-1
J gene: TRBJ2-3
clone size: -
CDR3 length: 11
CDR3 protein: ASSDPPTDTQY

V gene: TRBV11-2
J gene: TRBJ2-6
clone size: -
CDR3 length: 13
CDR3 protein: ASQLDLSGANVLT

V gene: TRBV19
J gene: TRBJ2-3
clone size: once
CDR3 length: 12
CDR3 protein: ASSMASGVNTQY